This is a list of T cell receptor beta chains from one sample in a study of T cells in Graves' hyperthyroidism and ophthalmopathy. TCRdb analysed the multiplex PCR reads with MiXCR anew, one entry per CDR3 protein. The table lists a few hundred thousand distinct CDR3 sequences, 16% of them singletons. The sample consisted of blood. All receptors derive from a woman aged 25 to 45 with Graves' ophthalmopathy. CDR3s include the opening cysteine and the closing phenylalanine or tryptophan. The D gene is left open where the match is weak. Expanded clones get a size class; other rows say once, few or many, or leave the size out.

D: -; size: -; V: TRBV6-5; J: TRBJ2-3; CDR3: CASSYRASKPDTQYF; DNA: TGTGCCAGCAGTTACCGGGCCTCAAAGCCAGATACGCAGTATTTT
D: -; size: many; V: TRBV11-2; J: TRBJ2-3; CDR3: CASSFSATGASTDTQYF; DNA: TGTGCCAGCAGCTTCTCCGCAACCGGCGCTAGCACAGATACGCAGTATTTT
D: -; size: few; V: TRBV7-9; J: TRBJ1-1; CDR3: CASSSQGVEAEAFF; DNA: TGTGCCAGCAGCTCACAGGGAGTTGAGGCTGAAGCTTTCTTT
D: TRBD2; size: -; V: TRBV6-2/TRBV6-3; J: TRBJ2-7; CDR3: CASSYETSGSRRSYEQYF; DNA: TGTGCCAGCAGTTACGAGACTAGCGGGAGTAGGCGCTCCTACGAGCAGTACTTC
D: -; size: -; V: TRBV27; J: TRBJ2-3; CDR3: CASTSRGSTDTQYF; DNA: TGTGCCAGCACCTCTCGTGGGAGCACAGATACGCAGTATTTT
D: -; size: -; V: TRBV25-1; J: TRBJ1-5; CDR3: CASASSGNQPQHF; DNA: TGTGCCAGCGCGTCGTCTGGCAATCAGCCCCAGCATTTT
D: -; size: -; V: TRBV6-2/TRBV6-3; J: TRBJ2-3; CDR3: CASSGLGGSSDTQYF; DNA: TGTGCCAGCAGTGGCTTGGGGGGATCGTCCGATACGCAGTATTTT
D: -; size: many; V: TRBV27; J: TRBJ2-3; CDR3: CASSTGGTDTQYF; DNA: TGTGCCAGCAGCACCGGCGGCACAGATACGCAGTATTTT
D: -; size: -; V: TRBV7-9; J: TRBJ2-3; CDR3: CASRRGHQDTDTQYF; DNA: TGTGCCAGCAGGCGAGGACACCAGGACACAGATACGCAGTATTTT
D: TRBD1; size: many; V: TRBV7-9; J: TRBJ1-2; CDR3: CASSPSGQANYGYTF; DNA: TGTGCCAGCAGCCCCAGCGGACAGGCGAACTATGGCTACACCTTC
D: TRBD1; size: few; V: TRBV30; J: TRBJ2-2; CDR3: CAWEVGTVNTGELFF; DNA: TGTGCCTGGGAGGTAGGGACAGTGAACACCGGGGAGCTGTTTTTT
D: -; size: many; V: TRBV7-9; J: TRBJ1-2; CDR3: CASSFGQGNYGYTF; DNA: TGTGCCAGCAGCTTCGGGCAGGGAAACTATGGCTACACCTTC
D: -; size: many; V: TRBV7-8; J: TRBJ2-2; CDR3: CASSSPSAVEGTGELFF; DNA: TGTGCCAGCAGCTCACCTTCGGCGGTCGAGGGGACCGGGGAGCTGTTTTTT
D: -; size: many; V: TRBV7-2; J: TRBJ2-7; CDR3: CASSLQPTSHHSYEQYF; DNA: TGTGCCAGCAGCCTACAACCAACTAGCCACCATTCCTACGAGCAGTACTTC